Included here is one TCR beta chain sequence, with context. What it binds is not known. This sample is part of a study of T-cell memory formation after mild COVID-19. Overall study context: Clustering of TCRs was largely donor specific.

One entry per CDR3 protein results from TCRdb running MiXCR on the 5' RACE reads. The sample holds approximately 150,000 distinct CDR3 sequences, over 15% seen once. Broader study findings: Of the contracting clones, CD4+ ones lay mainly in CM and EM, and CD8+ ones in EMRA. Among clones contracting day 15 to 85, CD4/CD8 was balanced, whereas later expanders leaned CD4+.

The material sequenced was PBMCs or a T cell subset sorted from them (not recorded which). The receptor comes from an adult woman who had mild COVID-19 (a few samples of this study predate the infection). Cell type and time point are not known.

In DNA form, the CDR3 reads TGTGCCAGCAGCTTAGGGGAGACAGGGTTTGCGCACCTGAGAGGCTACACCTTC. It is translated as CASSLGETGFAHLRGYTF. The chain couples TRBV7-8 to TRBJ1-2, with 7 bases aligning to TRBD1. CDR3 length: 18 residues. The V gene end was trimmed by 1 base and the J gene end by 8 bases; junction bases not matched to a gene: 19. Germline CDR1 is SGHVS and CDR2 is FQNEAQ. Full variable domain (remainder filled in from reference TRBV7-8 and TRBJ1-2): GAGVSQSPRYKVAKRGQDVALRCDPISGHVSLFWYQQALGQGPEFLTYFQNEAQLDKSGLPSDRFFAERPEGSVSTLKIQRTQQEDSAVYLCASSLGETGFAHLRGYTFGSGTRLTVV.